This TCR beta chain was recovered during a study of blood T cell repertoires in COVID-19. Study-level background: T cells, B-cell-depleted T cells, or PBMCs provided the cDNA or gDNA that served as material.

This clone came up a few times. Participants were aged roughly 18 to 100 years from about two dozen US areas. Membership in each cohort depended on participant-reported clinical history. Original handling: Estimation of nucleated cell counts relied on the amplification of reference gene primers. Assay used: immunoSEQ multiplex PCR; TCRdb lists only in-frame clones, some missing. The DNA was the basis for D and trimming; V, J and clone size are from that table. The repertoire has roughly 200,000 clones, approximately 85% of them found once; the top ten carry roughly 8.7%. What was sequenced was PBMCs or T cells enriched from blood (not recorded which). This receptor was obtained from a woman between 25 and 40 years old who had recovered from COVID-19.

CDR3 DNA sequence: TGCGCCAGCAGCCCTAGTAGGTTCTACGAGCAGTACTTC. This codes for CASSPSRFYEQYF. The chain uses TRBV4-1 and TRBJ2-7; D ambiguous. V lost 4 bases and J 3 bases, leaving 10 bases between the germline ends. Germline V gene data show CDR1 as MGHRA and CDR2 as YSYEKL. The CDR3 extends over 13 amino acids.